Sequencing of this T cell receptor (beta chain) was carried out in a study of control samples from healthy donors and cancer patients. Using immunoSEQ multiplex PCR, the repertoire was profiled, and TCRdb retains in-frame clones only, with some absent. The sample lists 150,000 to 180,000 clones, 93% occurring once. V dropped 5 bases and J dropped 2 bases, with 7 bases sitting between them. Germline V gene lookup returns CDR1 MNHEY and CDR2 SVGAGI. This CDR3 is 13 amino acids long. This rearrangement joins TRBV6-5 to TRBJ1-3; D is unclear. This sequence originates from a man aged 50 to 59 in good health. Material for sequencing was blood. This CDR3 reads CASSPSAGNTIYF. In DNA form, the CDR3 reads TGTGCCAGCAGTCCCTCGGCTGGAAACACCATATATTTT.